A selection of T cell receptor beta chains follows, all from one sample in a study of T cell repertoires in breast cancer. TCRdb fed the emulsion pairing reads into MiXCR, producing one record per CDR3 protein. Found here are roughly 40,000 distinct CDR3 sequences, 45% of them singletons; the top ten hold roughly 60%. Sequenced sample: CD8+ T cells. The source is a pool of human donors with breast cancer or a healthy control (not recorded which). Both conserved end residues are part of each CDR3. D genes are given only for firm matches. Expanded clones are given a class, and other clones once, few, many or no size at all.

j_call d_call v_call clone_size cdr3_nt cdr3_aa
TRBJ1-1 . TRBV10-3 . TGTGCCATCAGTGGGGCGGACACTGAAGCTTTCTTT CAISGADTEAFF
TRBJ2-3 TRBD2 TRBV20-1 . TGCAGTGCTAGCGGGAGGTCAGATACGCAGTATTTT CSASGRSDTQYF
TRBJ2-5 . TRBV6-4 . TGTGCCAGCAGTCTTACTGCCCAAGAGACCCAGTACTTC CASSLTAQETQYF
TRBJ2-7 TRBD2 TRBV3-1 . TGTGCCAGCAGCCAAGATTACTCCGGGGGGGAGCAGTACTTC CASSQDYSGGEQYF
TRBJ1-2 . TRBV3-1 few TGTGCCAGCAGCCAATCCTCTAACTATGGCTACACCTTC CASSQSSNYGYTF
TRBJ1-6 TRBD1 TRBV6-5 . TGTGCCAGCAGTTACTCGGGGCAGGGGGGAAATTCACCCCTCCACTTT CASSYSGQGGNSPLHF
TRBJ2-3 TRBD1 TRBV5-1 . TGCGCCAGCAGCACCTGGACAGGGGGCCCCACAGATACGCAGTATTTT CASSTWTGGPTDTQYF
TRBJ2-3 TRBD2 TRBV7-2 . TGTGCCAGCAGCTTAGTGGGCGGGAGTTCTTCAGATACGCAGTATTTT CASSLVGGSSSDTQYF
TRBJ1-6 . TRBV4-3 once TGCGCCAGCAGCCAAGAGGGGGGGACGGCAAATTCACCCCTCCACTTT CASSQEGGTANSPLHF
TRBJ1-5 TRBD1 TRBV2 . TGTGCCAGCAGGGGACAGGGGGCAGGTCAGCCCCAGCATTTT CASRGQGAGQPQHF
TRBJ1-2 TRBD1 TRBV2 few TGTGCCAGCGGACAGGGCACGAGGGGCTACACCTTC CASGQGTRGYTF
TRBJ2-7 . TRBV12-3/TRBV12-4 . TGTGCCAGCAGTTTAAATTCGGGGATTCAGCAGTACTTC CASSLNSGIQQYF
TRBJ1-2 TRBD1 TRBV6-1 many TGTGCCACCAAGATACAGGGGTACTATGGCTACACCTTC CATKIQGYYGYTF
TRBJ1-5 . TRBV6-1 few TGTGCCAGCGGTAGGGATTACAGGGACCGGCAGCCCCAGCATTTT CASGRDYRDRQPQHF
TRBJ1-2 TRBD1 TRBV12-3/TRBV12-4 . TGTGCCAGCAGTGCCGGGACAGACTATGGCTACACCTTC CASSAGTDYGYTF
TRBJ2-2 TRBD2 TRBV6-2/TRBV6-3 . TGTGCCAGCAGTTACCTCGCGGGGGGGTACACCGGGGAGCCGTTTTTT CASSYLAGGYTGEPFF
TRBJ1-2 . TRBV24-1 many TGTGCCACCAGACGTCAAGGCTACACCTTC CATRRQGYTF
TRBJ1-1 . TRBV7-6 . TGTGCCAGCTCCCGGGGGTCCAACACTGAAGCTTTCTTT CASSRGSNTEAFF
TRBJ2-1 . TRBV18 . TGTGCCAGCTCACCGGATAGCGGTGGATACAATGAGCAGTTCTTC CASSPDSGGYNEQFF
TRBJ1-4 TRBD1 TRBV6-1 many TGTGCCGGGCGACAGGGCGGTGAAAAACTGTTTTTT CAGRQGGEKLFF
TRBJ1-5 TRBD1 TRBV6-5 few TGTGCCAGTAGTTACTCCTTGGGACAGGGGGAGTCGGGCAATCAGCCCCAGCATTTT CASSYSLGQGESGNQPQHF
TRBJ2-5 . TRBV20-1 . TGCAGTGCCACTGACTCCGCCGGGCAAGAGACCCAGCACTTC CSATDSAGQETQHF
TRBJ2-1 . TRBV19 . TGTGCCAGTAGTATAGGGACAGCGATCGAAAATGAGCAGTTCTTC CASSIGTAIENEQFF
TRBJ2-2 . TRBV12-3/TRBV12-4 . TGTGCCAGCAGTCATTACCCAGGGGAGCTGTTTTTT CASSHYPGELFF
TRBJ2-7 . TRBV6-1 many TGTGCCAGCAGTGAAAAGGGGACATCCTACGAGCAGTACTTC CASSEKGTSYEQYF
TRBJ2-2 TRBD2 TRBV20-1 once TGCAGTGCTAGACCCCCCAGACGCGGGGGCACCGGGGAGCTGTTTTTT CSARPPRRGGTGELFF
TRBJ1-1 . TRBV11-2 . TGTGCCAGCAGCCCACGGGGGAACACTGAAGCTTTCTTT CASSPRGNTEAFF
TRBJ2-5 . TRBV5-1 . TGCGCCAGCAGCCCAGGGTCTACTCAAGAGACCCAGTACTTC CASSPGSTQETQYF
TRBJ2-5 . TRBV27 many TGTGCCAGCAGTTTGATCGGCCAAGAGACCCAGTACTTC CASSLIGQETQYF
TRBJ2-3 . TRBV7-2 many TGTGCCAGCAGCCGAGAAGGGTTCGTCGGTACGCAGTATTTT CASSREGFVGTQYF
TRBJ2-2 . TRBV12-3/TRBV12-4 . TGTGCCAGCAGCCCAAGGGGGAGAGGTGTCGGGGAGCTGTTTTTT CASSPRGRGVGELFF
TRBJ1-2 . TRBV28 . TGTGCCAGCAGTTTAAGGCACAGCACCGGTGGCTACACCTTC CASSLRHSTGGYTF
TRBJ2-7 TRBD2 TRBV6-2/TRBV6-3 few TGTGCCAGCAGTTACGAGCGGGAGCCCTACGAGCAGTACTTC CASSYEREPYEQYF
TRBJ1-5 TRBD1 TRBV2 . TGTGCCACTTCACAGGGGACTAGCAATCAGCCCCAGCATTTT CATSQGTSNQPQHF
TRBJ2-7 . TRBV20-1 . TGCAGTGCTGAGGACAGTCGGGAGTACGAGCAGTACTTC CSAEDSREYEQYF
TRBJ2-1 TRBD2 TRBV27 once TGTGCCAGCAGTTCAAAACCTACGGGAGGTCCCTACAATGAGCAGTTCTTC CASSSKPTGGPYNEQFF
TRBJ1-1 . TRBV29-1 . TGCAGCGGAACCGGGGGGTGGGGAATGAACACTGAAGCTTTCTTT CSGTGGWGMNTEAFF
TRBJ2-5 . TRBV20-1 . TGCAGTGCTAGAGAAGTAGGGCTGGGCCTCCAAGAGACCCAGTACTTC CSAREVGLGLQETQYF
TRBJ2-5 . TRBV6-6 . TGTGCCAGCAGTTACTCCTGGGGGGCAGGAGAGACCCAGTACTTC CASSYSWGAGETQYF